The clone carrying this TCR beta chain was recorded at least ten times. Its antigen is unidentified. The data were taken from a study of identical twins. Study results and limitations: Reduced insertions were recorded for abundant cord blood beta clonotypes, with no such pattern in memory repertoires. Weaker excess twin sharing was observed in beta out-of-frame sequences. Invariant MAIT and iNKT cells may have partly biased zero-insertion analyses.

A universal primer site arose from template switching, and cDNA bore unique molecular identifiers. TCRdb independently ran MiXCR on the 5' RACE reads; one entry per CDR3 protein. The data hold 400,000 to 500,000 distinct CDR3 sequences, with approximately 17% observed a single time. V was pared by 0 bases and J by 0 bases, with 14 bases between. The CDR3 consists of 16 residues. Germline CDR1 is DFQATT and CDR2 is SNEGSKA (reference sequence). This clonotype was obtained from a man between 50 and 59 years old in good health. Sequenced: naive T cells sorted from blood. The genes are TRBV20-1 and TRBJ1-2; D remains unclear. The CDR3 here is CSARDRNRATNYGYTF. The CDR3 coding sequence is TGCAGTGCTAGAGATCGGAATAGAGCAACTAACTATGGCTACACCTTC.